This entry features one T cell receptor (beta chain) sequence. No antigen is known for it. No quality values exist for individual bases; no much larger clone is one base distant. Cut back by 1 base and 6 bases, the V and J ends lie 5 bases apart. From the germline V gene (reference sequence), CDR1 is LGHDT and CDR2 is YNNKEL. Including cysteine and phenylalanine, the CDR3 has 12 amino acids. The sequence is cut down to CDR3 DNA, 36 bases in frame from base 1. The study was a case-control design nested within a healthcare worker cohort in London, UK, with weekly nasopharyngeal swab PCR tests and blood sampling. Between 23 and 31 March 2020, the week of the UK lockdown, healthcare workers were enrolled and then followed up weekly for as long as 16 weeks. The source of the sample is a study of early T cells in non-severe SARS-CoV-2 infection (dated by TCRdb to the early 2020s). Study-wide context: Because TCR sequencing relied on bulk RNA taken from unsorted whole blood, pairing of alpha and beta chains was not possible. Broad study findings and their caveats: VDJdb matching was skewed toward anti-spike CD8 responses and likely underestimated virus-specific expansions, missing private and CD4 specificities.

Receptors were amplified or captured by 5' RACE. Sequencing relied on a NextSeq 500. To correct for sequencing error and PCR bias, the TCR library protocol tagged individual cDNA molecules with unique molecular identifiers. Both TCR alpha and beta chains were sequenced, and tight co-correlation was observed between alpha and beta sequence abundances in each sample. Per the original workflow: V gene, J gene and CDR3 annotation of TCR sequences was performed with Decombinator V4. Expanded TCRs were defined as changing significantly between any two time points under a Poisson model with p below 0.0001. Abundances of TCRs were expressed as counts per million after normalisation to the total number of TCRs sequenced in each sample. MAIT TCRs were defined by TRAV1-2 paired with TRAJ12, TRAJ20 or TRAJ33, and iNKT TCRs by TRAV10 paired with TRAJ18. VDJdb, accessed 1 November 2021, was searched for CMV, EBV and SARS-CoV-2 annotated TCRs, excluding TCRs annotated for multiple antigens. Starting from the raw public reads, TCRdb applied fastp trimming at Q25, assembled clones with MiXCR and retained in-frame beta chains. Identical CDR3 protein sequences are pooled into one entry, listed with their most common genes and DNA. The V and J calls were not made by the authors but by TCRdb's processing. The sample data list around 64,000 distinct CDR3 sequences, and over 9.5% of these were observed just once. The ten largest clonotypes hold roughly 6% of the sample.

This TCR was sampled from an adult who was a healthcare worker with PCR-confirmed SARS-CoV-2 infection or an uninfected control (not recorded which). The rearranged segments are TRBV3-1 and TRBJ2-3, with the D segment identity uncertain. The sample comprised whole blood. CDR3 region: CASSQGLDTQYF. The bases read TGTGCCAGCAGCCAAGGTCTGGATACGCAGTATTTT.